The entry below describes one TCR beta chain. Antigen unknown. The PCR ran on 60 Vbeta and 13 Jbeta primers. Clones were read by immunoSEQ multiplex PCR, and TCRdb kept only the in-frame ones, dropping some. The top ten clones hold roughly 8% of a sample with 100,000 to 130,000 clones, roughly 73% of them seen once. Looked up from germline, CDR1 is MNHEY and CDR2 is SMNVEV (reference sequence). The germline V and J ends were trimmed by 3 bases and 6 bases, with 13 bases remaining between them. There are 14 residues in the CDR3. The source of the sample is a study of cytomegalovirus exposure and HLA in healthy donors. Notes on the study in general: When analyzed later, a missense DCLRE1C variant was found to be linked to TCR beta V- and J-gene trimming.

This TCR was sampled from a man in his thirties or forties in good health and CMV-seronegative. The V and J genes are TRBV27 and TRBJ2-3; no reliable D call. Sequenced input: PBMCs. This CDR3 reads CASSLSPDWDTQYF. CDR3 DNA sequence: TGTGCCAGCAGTTTGTCTCCCGACTGGGATACGCAGTATTTT.